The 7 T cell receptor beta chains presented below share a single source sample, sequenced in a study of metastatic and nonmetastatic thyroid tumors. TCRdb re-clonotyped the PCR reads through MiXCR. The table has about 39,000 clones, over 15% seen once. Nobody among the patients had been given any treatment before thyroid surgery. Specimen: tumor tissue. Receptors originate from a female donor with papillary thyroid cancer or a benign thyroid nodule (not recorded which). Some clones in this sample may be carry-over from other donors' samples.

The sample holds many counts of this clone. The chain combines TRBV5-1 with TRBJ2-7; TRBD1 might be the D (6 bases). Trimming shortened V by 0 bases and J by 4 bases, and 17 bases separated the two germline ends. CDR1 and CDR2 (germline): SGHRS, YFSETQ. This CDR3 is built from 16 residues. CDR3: CASSLVLQGKDYEQYF. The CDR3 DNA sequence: TGCGCCAGCAGCTTGGTACTACAGGGAAAGGATTACGAGCAGTACTTC.

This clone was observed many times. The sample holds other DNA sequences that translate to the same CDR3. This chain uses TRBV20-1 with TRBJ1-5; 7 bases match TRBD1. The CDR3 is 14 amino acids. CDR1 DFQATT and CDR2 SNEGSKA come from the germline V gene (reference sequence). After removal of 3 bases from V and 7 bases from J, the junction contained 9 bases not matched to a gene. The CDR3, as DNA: TGCAGTGCTAGGGGGACAGTTGAAAGACAGCCCCAGCATTTT. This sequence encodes CSARGTVERQPQHF.

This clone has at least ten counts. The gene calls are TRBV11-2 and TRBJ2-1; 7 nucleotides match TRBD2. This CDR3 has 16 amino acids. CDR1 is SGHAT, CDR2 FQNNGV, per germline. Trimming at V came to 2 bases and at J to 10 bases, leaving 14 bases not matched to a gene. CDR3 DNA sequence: TGTGCCAGCAGCTTACCATCTAGCGGCCCACGAAGCGAGCAGTTCTTC. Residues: CASSLPSSGPRSEQFF.

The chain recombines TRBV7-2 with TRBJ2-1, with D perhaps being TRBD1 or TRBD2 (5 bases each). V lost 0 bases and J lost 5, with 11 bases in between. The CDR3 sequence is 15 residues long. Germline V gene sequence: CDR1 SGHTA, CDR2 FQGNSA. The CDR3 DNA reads TGTGCCAGCAGCTTAGCGGGAGACAGCGACAATGAGCAGTTCTTC. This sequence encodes CASSLAGDSDNEQFF.

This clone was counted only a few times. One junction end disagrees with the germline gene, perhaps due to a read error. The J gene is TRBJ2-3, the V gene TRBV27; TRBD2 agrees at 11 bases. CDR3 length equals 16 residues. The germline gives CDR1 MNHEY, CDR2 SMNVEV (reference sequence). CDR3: CASWYSGRASTDTQYF. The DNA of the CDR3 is TGTGCCAGCTGGTATAGCGGGAGGGCCTCCACAGATACTCAGTATTTT.

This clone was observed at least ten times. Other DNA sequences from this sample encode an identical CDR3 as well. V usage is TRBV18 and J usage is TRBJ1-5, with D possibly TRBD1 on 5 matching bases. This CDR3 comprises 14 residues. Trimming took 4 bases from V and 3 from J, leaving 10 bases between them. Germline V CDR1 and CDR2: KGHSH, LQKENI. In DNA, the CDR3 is TGTGCCAGCTCACGAGAGGGGACCAATCAGCCCCAGCATTTT. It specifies CASSREGTNQPQHF.

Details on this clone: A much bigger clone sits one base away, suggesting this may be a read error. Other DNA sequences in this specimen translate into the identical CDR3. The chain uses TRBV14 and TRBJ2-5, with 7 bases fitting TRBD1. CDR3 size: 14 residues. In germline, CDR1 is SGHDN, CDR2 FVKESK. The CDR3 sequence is CASSRNRGQETQYF. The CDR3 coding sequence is TGTGCCAGCAGCCGGAACAGGGGTCAGGAGACCCAGTACTTT.